This T cell receptor (beta chain) was documented in a study of OX40 agonist ivuxolimab in advanced cancers. Study context: Patients got intravenous ivuxolimab at 0.01 to 10 mg/kg every 2 weeks. Enrolled patients in dose escalation had cancers that were hepatocellular carcinoma, melanoma, renal cell or head and neck cancer. Findings and caveats of the study: CD8+ T cells were the subset that, on average, had more expanded clones than CD4+. Clonal expansion was seen in CD4+ and CD8+ blood T cells by week 6 at 0.1 to 3.0 mg/kg.

V dropped 4 bases and J dropped 0 bases, with 14 bases sitting between them. Germline CDR1 is SGHRS and CDR2 is YFSETQ. This CDR3 contains 15 residues. Turning to this clone: Its cognate antigen is unknown.

The table came from immunoSEQ multiplex PCR; TCRdb's copy has only in-frame clones and leaves some out. The sample consists of 84,000 or so clones, approximately 80% of them appearing once. The source material was CD4+ or CD8+ T cells sorted from blood, sampled in a trial of the OX40 agonist ivuxolimab. The TCR sequence derives from an adult with an advanced solid tumor such as melanoma, head and neck, liver or kidney cancer. The chain has TRBV5-1 and TRBJ2-7; weak D call: TRBD1 (6 bases). The CDR3 DNA sequence: TGCGCCAGCAGCCTAATACAGGGTAGCTCCTACGAGCAGTACTTC. Translating it yields CASSLIQGSSYEQYF.